What follows are 21 T cell receptor beta chains derived from one specimen sequenced in a study of cytomegalovirus exposure and HLA in healthy donors. In the PCR, 60 Vbeta and 13 Jbeta primers were used. Here immunoSEQ multiplex PCR was the method, and the copy in TCRdb shows in-frame clones only, minus some. In the table there are roughly 150,000 clones, approximately 70% of which are singletons. The sample consisted of PBMCs. Receptors were obtained from a woman younger than 45 in good health and CMV-seronegative.

This chain joins TRBV19 and TRBJ2-5; perhaps TRBD1 as D (5 bases). Trimming left V 6 bases short and J 4 bases short, with 6 bases between. The CDR3 loop spans 11 amino acids. Per germline, CDR1 LNHDA and CDR2 SQIVND (reference sequence). CDR3: CASSQGETQYF. The CDR3, as DNA: TGTGCCAGTAGCCAGGGAGAGACCCAGTACTTC.

The chain recombines TRBV4-1 with TRBJ2-3, with 12 bases matching TRBD2. Germline V gene lookup returns CDR1 MGHRA and CDR2 YSYEKL. V dropped 0 bases and J dropped 2; count of bases not matched to a gene: 9. The CDR3 sequence is 19 residues long. The CDR3 sequence: CASSQEIFASGGVTDTQYF. CDR3 nucleotides: TGCGCCAGCAGCCAAGAGATCTTCGCTAGCGGGGGGGTCACAGATACGCAGTATTTT.

The CDR3 DNA reads TGTGCCAGCAGTTGGACAGGGGTCAAAAACATTCAGTACTTC. Protein product: CASSWTGVKNIQYF. The chain joins TRBV6-5 to TRBJ2-4; 9 bases match TRBD1. Germline CDR1 is MNHEY and CDR2 is SVGAGI. The length of the CDR3 is 14 residues. V was pared by 4 bases and J by 3 bases, with 1 base of the junction left unmatched.

V and J are TRBV7-2 and TRBJ2-7; D gene ambiguous. The germline CDR1 and CDR2 sequences are SGHTA and FQGNSA. The CDR3 sequence is 11 residues long. With 5 bases removed from V and 3 bases from J, the gap between germline ends came to 5 bases. In nucleotides, the CDR3 is TGTGCCAGCAGCCCGGGCTACGAGCAGTACTTC. This gives the protein CASSPGYEQYF.

The chain links TRBV5-1 to TRBJ1-2; D is undetermined. Trimming removed 0 bases from V and 1 base from J, with 7 bases in between. Per the germline V gene, CDR1 is SGHRS and CDR2 is YFSETQ. The CDR3 is made up of 14 amino acids. As DNA, the CDR3 is TGCGCCAGCAGCTTGGGCGGAGATAACTATGGCTACACCTTC. Its protein is CASSLGGDNYGYTF.

The genes are TRBV5-1 and TRBJ2-5, with D uncertain. TRBJ2-7 matches the DNA end more closely, so the J call is doubtful. The CDR3 runs to 13 residues. The germline V gene has CDR1 SGHRS and CDR2 YFSETQ. Here the CDR3 reads CASSLDTDYEQYF. The CDR3 nucleotides are TGCGCCAGCAGCTTGGATACCGATTACGAGCAGTACTTC.

V usage is TRBV2 and J usage is TRBJ2-2, with D possibly being TRBD2 (6 bases). Looked up from germline, CDR1 is SNHLY and CDR2 is FYNNEI. V was trimmed by 6 bases and J by 1 base, leaving 15 bases between them. The length of the CDR3 is 16 residues. The CDR3 bases are TGTGCCAGCAGAACTGGGGGGACCGTGAACACCGGGGAGCTGTTTTTT. This sequence encodes CASRTGGTVNTGELFF.

About this clone itself: A read error may account for a junction end that differs from germline. The J gene is TRBJ1-4, the V gene TRBV18, with 9 positions matching TRBD1. This CDR3 spans 14 amino acids. Germline loops: CDR1 KGHSH, CDR2 LQKENI. The CDR3 loop is CASSPGTGNEKLFF. DNA for the CDR3: TGTGCCAGTTCACCCGGGACAGGGAATGAAAAACTGTTTTTT.

The rearrangement links TRBV6-6 to TRBJ1-5, with D hard to call. The CDR3 is made up of 14 amino acids. Germline CDR1 and CDR2: MNHNY and SVGAGI (reference sequence). With 2 bases removed from V and 4 bases from J, the gap between germline ends came to 9 bases. The CDR3 coding sequence is TGTGCCAGCAGTTACGGTCCGGAGAATCAGCCCCAGCATTTT. Protein: CASSYGPENQPQHF.

The chain uses TRBV27 and TRBJ1-1; D is perhaps TRBD1 (5 bases). V shed 5 bases and J shed 4 bases, with 14 bases lying between them. Per the germline V gene, CDR1 is MNHEY and CDR2 is SMNVEV (reference sequence). CDR3 size: 14 residues. The CDR3 DNA reads TGTGCCAGCAGTCTCTTATGGGGGGTCACTGAAGCTTTCTTT. It yields the protein CASSLLWGVTEAFF.

This rearrangement joins TRBV11-2 to TRBJ2-7; TRBD2 aligns across 10 bases. After removal of 4 bases from V and 1 base from J, the junction contained 4 bases not matched to a gene. The CDR3 has 15 residues. Germline V lookup: CDR1 SGHAT, CDR2 FQNNGV. CDR3 nucleotides: TGTGCCAGCAGCTGGCTAGCGGGAGAATCCTACGAGCAGTACTTC. This codes for CASSWLAGESYEQYF.

The chain has TRBV6-5 and TRBJ1-5, with TRBD1 matching 7 bases. The CDR3 runs 15 residues. With V trimmed by 4 bases and J by 7 bases, 10 bases remained unmatched. Germline V CDR1 and CDR2: MNHEY, SVGAGI. CDR3 sequence reads: CASSLVQGNGQPQHF. CDR3 bases: TGTGCCAGCAGTTTAGTACAGGGGAACGGGCAGCCCCAGCATTTT.

The rearrangement joins TRBV5-5 to TRBJ2-7, with 16 bases fitting TRBD2. V shed 4 bases and J 6 bases; nucleotides not matched to a gene: 10. CDR1 is SGHKS, CDR2 YYEKEE, per germline (reference sequence). This CDR3 is 17 amino acids long. CDR3 nucleotides: TGTGCCAGCAGCCCGGGACTAGCGGGGGGGCCGCTTAGCGAGCAGTACGTC. It specifies CASSPGLAGGPLSEQYV.

J is TRBJ2-3 and V is TRBV6-6; the D gene is possibly TRBD1 (6 bases). CDR3 length equals 11 residues. Germline V gene data show CDR1 as MNHNY and CDR2 as SVGAGI (reference sequence). The V end was cut by 5 bases, the J end by 6 bases, with 6 bases between. CDR3 coding DNA: TGTGCCAGCAGTAGGGGGGATACGCAGTATTTT. Its protein product is CASSRGDTQYF.

The V gene is TRBV27, the J gene TRBJ2-1; no definite D call. This CDR3 is 12 amino acids long. V lost 5 bases to trimming and J lost 8 bases, with 10 bases between them. Germline assignment: CDR1 MNHEY and CDR2 SMNVEV (reference sequence). This CDR3 reads CASSRPRYEQFF. CDR3 coding DNA: TGTGCCAGCAGTCGCCCTAGGTATGAGCAGTTCTTC.

The rearrangement links TRBV19 to TRBJ2-2, with 10 bases that match TRBD2. CDR3 length equals 18 residues. Germline values: CDR1 LNHDA, CDR2 SQIVND (reference sequence). Losses at the gene ends were 2 bases for V and 3 bases for J; bases not matched to a gene: 9. CDR3 sequence reads: CASSIRVAGGGDTGELFF. The CDR3 DNA sequence: TGTGCCAGTAGTATAAGGGTAGCGGGAGGAGGGGACACCGGGGAGCTGTTTTTT.

The rearrangement joins TRBV2 to TRBJ2-3; D is perhaps TRBD1 (6 bases). The germline V and J ends were trimmed by 7 bases and 3 bases, with 17 bases remaining between them. The CDR3 loop spans 15 amino acids. Germline values: CDR1 SNHLY, CDR2 FYNNEI. CDR3 sequence: CASTEQGYETDTQYF. Here the CDR3 DNA reads TGTGCCAGCACCGAGCAGGGGTACGAGACAGATACGCAGTATTTT.

The rearrangement links TRBV9 to TRBJ1-2, with 7 bases lining up with TRBD1. The length of the CDR3 is 14 residues. Germline trimming cut 4 bases from V and 4 bases from J; bases unmatched to any gene: 7. Germline lookup yields CDR1 SGDLS and CDR2 YYNGEE. Here the CDR3 DNA reads TGTGCCAGCAGCCGAGGGGGACAGCCCTATGGCTACACCTTC. Translation: CASSRGGQPYGYTF.

The gene calls are TRBV29-1 and TRBJ2-7, with 10 bases fitting TRBD2. Germline-derived CDR1 and CDR2 are SQVTM and ANQGSEA. V gave up 6 bases and J gave up 3 bases; unmatched junction bases: 5. The CDR3 has 13 amino acids. The CDR3 DNA reads TGCAGCGTCAGAGCGGGAGGGCTCTACGAGCAGTACTTC. This encodes CSVRAGGLYEQYF.

In its sample, this clone was seen once. The chain recombines TRBV28 with TRBJ2-7, with 9 bases identical to TRBD2. CDR3 length equals 15 residues. Per germline, CDR1 MDHEN and CDR2 SYDVKM. With 3 bases clipped from V and 5 bases from J, the junction kept 8 bases outside the gene matches. CDR3 sequence: CASSFQAGGRDEQYV. The CDR3 region has the DNA TGTGCCAGCAGTTTCCAAGCGGGGGGTAGGGACGAGCAGTACGTC.

The chain couples TRBV6-6 to TRBJ1-4; the D is unclear. Germline CDR1 is MNHNY and CDR2 is SVGAGI (reference sequence). The CDR3 runs to 15 residues. V shed 6 bases and J shed 0 bases, with 11 bases lying between them. The DNA of the CDR3 is TGTGCCAGCAGCCGGGAGCTCGCAACTAATGAAAAACTGTTTTTT. Residues: CASSRELATNEKLFF.